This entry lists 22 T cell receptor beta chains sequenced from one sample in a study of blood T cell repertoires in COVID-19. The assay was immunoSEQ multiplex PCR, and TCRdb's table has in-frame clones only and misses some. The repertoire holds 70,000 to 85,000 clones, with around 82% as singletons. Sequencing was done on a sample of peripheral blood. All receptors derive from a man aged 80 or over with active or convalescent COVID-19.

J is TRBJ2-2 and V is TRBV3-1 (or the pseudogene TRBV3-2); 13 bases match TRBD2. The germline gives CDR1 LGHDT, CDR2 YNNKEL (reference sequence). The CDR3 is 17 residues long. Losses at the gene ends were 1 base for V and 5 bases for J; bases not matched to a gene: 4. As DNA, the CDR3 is TGTGCCAGCAGCCAAGGACTAGCGGGGGGAGGAACCGGGGAGCTGTTTTTT. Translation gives CASSQGLAGGGTGELFF.

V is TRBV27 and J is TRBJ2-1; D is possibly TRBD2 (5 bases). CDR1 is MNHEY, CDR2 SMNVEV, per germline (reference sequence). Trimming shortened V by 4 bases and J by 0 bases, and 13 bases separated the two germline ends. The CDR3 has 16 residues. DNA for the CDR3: TGTGCCAGCAGTTACCAGCGGCCCCCCTCCTACAATGAGCAGTTCTTC. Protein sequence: CASSYQRPPSYNEQFF.

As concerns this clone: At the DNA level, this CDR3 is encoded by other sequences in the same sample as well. The CDR3, as DNA: TGTGCCAGCAGTCCAACAGGGGGCTATGGCTACACCTTC. It is translated as CASSPTGGYGYTF. J is TRBJ1-2 and V is TRBV28; 8 bases align to TRBD1. Germline-derived CDR1 and CDR2 are MDHEN and SYDVKM. J lost 4 bases, V lost 5 bases, and 3 bases had no gene match. This CDR3 spans 13 amino acids.

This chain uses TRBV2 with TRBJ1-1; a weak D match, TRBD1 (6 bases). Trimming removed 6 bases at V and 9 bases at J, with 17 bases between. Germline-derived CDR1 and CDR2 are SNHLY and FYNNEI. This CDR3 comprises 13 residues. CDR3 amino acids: CASSAGVAAKAFF. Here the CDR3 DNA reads TGTGCCAGCAGCGCAGGGGTGGCGGCGAAAGCTTTCTTT.

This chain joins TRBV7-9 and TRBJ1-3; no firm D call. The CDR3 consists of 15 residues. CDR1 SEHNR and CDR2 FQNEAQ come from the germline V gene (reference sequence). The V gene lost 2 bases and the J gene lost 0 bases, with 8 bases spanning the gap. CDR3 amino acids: CASSLMASSGNTIYF. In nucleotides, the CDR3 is TGTGCCAGCAGCTTAATGGCCAGCTCTGGAAACACCATATATTTT.

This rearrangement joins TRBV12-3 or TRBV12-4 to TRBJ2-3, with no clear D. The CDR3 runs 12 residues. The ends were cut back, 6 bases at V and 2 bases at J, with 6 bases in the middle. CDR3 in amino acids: CASSLFTDTQYF. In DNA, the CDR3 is TGTGCCAGCAGCCTGTTCACAGATACGCAGTATTTT.

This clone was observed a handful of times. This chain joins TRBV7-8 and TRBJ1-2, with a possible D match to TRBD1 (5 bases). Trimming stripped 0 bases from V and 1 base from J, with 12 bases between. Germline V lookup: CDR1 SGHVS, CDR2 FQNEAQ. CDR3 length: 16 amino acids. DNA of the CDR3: TGTGCCAGCAGCTTAGCGGGCGCAGGGCTTAACTATGGCTACACCTTC. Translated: CASSLAGAGLNYGYTF.

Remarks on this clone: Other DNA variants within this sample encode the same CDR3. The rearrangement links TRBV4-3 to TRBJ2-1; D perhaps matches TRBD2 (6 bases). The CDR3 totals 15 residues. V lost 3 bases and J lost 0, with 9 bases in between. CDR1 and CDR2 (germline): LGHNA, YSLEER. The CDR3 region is CASSQDYLSYNEQFF. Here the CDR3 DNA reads TGCGCCAGCAGCCAGGACTATCTCTCCTACAATGAGCAGTTCTTC.

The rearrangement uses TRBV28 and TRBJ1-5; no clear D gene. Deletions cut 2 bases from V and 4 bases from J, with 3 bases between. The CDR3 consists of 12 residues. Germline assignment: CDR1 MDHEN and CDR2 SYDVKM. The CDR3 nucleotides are TGTGCCAGCAGTTTACTAAATCAGCCCCAGCATTTT. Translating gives CASSLLNQPQHF.

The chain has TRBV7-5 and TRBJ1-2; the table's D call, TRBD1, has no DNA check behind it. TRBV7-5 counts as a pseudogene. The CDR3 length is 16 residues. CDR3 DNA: TGTGCCAGAAGCTCCTTCTCGCCCAGAAGTATGGGCGGCTACACCTTC. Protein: CARSSFSPRSMGGYTF.

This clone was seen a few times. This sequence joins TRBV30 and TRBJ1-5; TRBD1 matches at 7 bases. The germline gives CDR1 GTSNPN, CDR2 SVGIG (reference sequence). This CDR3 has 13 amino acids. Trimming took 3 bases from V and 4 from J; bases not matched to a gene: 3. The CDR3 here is CAWRTGNNQPQHF. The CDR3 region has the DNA TGTGCCTGGAGGACAGGGAATAATCAGCCCCAGCATTTT.

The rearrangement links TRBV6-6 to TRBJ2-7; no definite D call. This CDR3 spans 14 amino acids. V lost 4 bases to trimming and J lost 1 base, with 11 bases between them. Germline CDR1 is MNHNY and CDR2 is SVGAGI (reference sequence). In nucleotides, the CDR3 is TGTGCCAGCAGTTCACTGACTCATTCCTACGAGCAGTACTTC. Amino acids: CASSSLTHSYEQYF.

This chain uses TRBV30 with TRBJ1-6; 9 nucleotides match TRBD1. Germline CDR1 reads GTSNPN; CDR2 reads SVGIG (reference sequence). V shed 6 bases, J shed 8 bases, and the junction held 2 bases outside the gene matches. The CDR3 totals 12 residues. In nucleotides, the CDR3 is TGTGCCTGTACAGGGGGCTATTCACCCCTCCACTTT. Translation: CACTGGYSPLHF.

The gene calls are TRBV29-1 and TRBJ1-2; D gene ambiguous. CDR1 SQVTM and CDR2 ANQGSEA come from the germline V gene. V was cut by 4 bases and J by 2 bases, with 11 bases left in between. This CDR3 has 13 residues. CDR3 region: CSVGQSRNYGYTF. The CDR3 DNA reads TGCAGCGTTGGGCAGTCCAGGAACTATGGCTACACCTTC.

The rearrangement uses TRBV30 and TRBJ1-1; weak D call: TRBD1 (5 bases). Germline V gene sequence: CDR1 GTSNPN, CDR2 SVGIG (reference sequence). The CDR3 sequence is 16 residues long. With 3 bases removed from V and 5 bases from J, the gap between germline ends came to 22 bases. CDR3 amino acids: CAWSEGQGWEETEAFF. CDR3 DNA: TGTGCCTGGAGCGAAGGCCAGGGATGGGAAGAGACTGAAGCTTTCTTT.

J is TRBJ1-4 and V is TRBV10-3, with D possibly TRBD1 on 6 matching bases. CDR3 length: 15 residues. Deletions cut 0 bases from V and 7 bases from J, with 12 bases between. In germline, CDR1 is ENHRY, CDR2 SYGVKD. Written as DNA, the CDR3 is TGTGCCATCAGTGAGTCGAGGGGGTCGGGTGAAAAACTGTTTTTT. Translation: CAISESRGSGEKLFF.

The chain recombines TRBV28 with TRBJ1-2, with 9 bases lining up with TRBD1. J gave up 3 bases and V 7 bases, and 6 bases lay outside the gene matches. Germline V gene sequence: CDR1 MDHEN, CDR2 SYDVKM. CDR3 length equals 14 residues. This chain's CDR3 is CASTLGQGYYGYTF. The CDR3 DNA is TGTGCCAGCACCCTGGGACAGGGCTACTATGGCTACACCTTC.

This CDR3 reads CASSLSGQGPYEQYF. In nucleotides, the CDR3 is TGTGCCAGCAGTTTATCGGGACAGGGCCCCTACGAGCAGTACTTC. This rearrangement joins TRBV27 to TRBJ2-7; 9 bases are shared with TRBD1. CDR1 and CDR2 (germline): MNHEY, SMNVEV (reference sequence). The V gene end was trimmed by 0 bases and the J gene end by 2 bases; junction bases not matched to a gene: 2. There are 15 residues in the CDR3.

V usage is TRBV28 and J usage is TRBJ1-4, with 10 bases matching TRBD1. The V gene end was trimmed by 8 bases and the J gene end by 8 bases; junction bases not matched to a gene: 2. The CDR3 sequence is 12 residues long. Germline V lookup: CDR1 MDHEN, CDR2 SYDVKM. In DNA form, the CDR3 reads TGTGCCAGCGGGGACAGGGGCGAAAAACTGTTTTTT. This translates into CASGDRGEKLFF.

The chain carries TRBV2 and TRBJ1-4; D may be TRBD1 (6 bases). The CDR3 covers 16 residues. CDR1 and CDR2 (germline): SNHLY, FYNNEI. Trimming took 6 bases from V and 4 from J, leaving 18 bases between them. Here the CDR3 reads CASSQNSRGGNEKLFF. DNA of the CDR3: TGTGCCAGCAGCCAAAACTCCAGGGGTGGTAATGAAAAACTGTTTTTT.

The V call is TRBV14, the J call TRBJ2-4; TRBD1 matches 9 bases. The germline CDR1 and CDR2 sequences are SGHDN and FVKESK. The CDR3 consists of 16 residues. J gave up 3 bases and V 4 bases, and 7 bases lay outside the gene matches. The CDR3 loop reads CASSPTGGIGKNIQYF. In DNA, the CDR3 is TGTGCCAGCAGCCCCACAGGGGGCATCGGCAAAAACATTCAGTACTTC.

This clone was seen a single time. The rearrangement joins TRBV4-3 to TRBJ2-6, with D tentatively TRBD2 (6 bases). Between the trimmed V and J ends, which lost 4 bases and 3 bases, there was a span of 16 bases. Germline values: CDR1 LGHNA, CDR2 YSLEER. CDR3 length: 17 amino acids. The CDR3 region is CASSLGGGQGGANVLTF. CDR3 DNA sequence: TGCGCCAGCAGCCTAGGAGGAGGGCAGGGTGGGGCCAACGTCCTGACTTTC.